Each of the 18 T cell receptor beta chains below was sequenced from the same sample in a study of response to subunit inactivated influenza vaccine. TCRdb recomputed calls from the RT-PCR reads with MiXCR, one row per CDR3 protein. The repertoire holds roughly 540,000 distinct CDR3 sequences, under 25% seen once, with approximately 2.9% in the top ten. This sample also belongs to another study, concerning T cells expressing NK-cell markers. That publication notes: TCR beta libraries carry UMIs added by 5'RACE template switching.

Sample: CD4+ T cells sorted from PBMCs, taken 11 to 12 days after vaccination. These receptors came from a man aged 50 to 59 who received an inactivated influenza vaccine.

This clonotype was counted between two and nine times. This chain uses TRBV5-1 with TRBJ1-6, with a weak D call TRBD1 (5 bases). Germline CDR1 and CDR2: SGHRS and YFSETQ. Trimming removed 4 bases from V and 0 bases from J, with 14 bases in between. This CDR3 contains 17 residues. CDR3 region: CASSDPTGGSYNSPLHF. Here the CDR3 DNA reads TGCGCCAGCAGCGACCCCACAGGAGGCTCCTATAATTCACCCCTCCACTTT.

This clonotype was detected a few times. The chain uses TRBV29-1 and TRBJ2-5; 12 bases line up with TRBD2. In germline, CDR1 is SQVTM, CDR2 ANQGSEA. This CDR3 has 17 amino acids. The V gene end was trimmed by 4 bases and the J gene end by 5 bases; junction bases not matched to a gene: 14. The CDR3 coding sequence is TGCAGCGTTGTTCGTGGACTAGCGGGAACCGTATCGGAGACCCAGTACTTC. Translation gives CSVVRGLAGTVSETQYF.

This clonotype has a handful of counts. The CDR3 DNA follows: TGTGCCAGCAGCTTAGGGCAGACGTACCAAGAGACCCAGTACTTC. As protein: CASSLGQTYQETQYF. This chain connects TRBV7-9 to TRBJ2-5; D call uncertain. The germline CDR1 and CDR2 sequences are SEHNR and FQNEAQ (reference sequence). The CDR3 is 15 amino acids. V gave up 1 base and J gave up 0 bases, with 9 bases separating them.

The chain employs TRBV29-1 and TRBJ2-1; D is possibly TRBD1 (6 bases). The CDR3 spans 12 residues. Germline CDR1 is SQVTM and CDR2 is ANQGSEA. V lost 8 bases to trimming and J lost 4 bases, with 12 bases between them. The CDR3 DNA reads TGCAGCTCGGCAGGGGATTACAATGAGCAGTTCTTC. This encodes CSSAGDYNEQFF.

This clonotype was recorded a few times. The chain is built from TRBV28 and TRBJ1-6, with D uncertain. The germline V and J ends were trimmed by 4 bases and 2 bases, with 9 bases remaining between them. The CDR3 contains 15 residues. In germline, CDR1 is MDHEN, CDR2 SYDVKM. This chain's CDR3 is CASSSESAYNSPLHF. The CDR3 coding sequence is TGTGCCAGCAGTTCCGAGTCCGCCTATAATTCACCCCTCCACTTT.

V is TRBV11-2 and J is TRBJ2-2, with 9 bases identical to TRBD1. CDR1 is SGHAT, CDR2 FQNNGV, per germline. This CDR3 contains 18 residues. After removal of 5 bases from V and 6 bases from J, the junction contained 16 bases not matched to a gene. The CDR3 DNA reads TGTGCCAGCAGCCCCCATCGGGACAGGGTTCTTTGGTCCGGGGAGCTGTTTTTT. Encoded protein: CASSPHRDRVLWSGELFF.

V and J are TRBV12-3 or TRBV12-4 and TRBJ2-5, with D perhaps matching TRBD2 (6 bases). Trimming removed 2 bases from V and 4 bases from J, with 8 bases in between. This CDR3 spans 13 amino acids. The DNA for the CDR3 is TGTGCCAGCAGTTTATCGGGGGTAGAGACCCAGTACTTC. Amino acids: CASSLSGVETQYF.

Only a few counts were recorded for this clonotype. The chain is built from TRBV29-1 and TRBJ2-2; tentatively, D is TRBD2 (6 bases). V lost 7 bases to trimming and J lost 4 bases, with 13 bases between them. The CDR3 is 13 amino acids. Germline values: CDR1 SQVTM, CDR2 ANQGSEA. The CDR3 coding sequence is TGCAGCGCGGGTCGCGGGACCACCGGGGAGCTGTTTTTT. Amino acids: CSAGRGTTGELFF.

V and J are TRBV12-3 or TRBV12-4 and TRBJ1-1; 9 bases agree with TRBD1. J lost 7 bases, V lost 5 bases, and 5 bases had no gene match. This CDR3 contains 13 residues. CDR3 DNA: TGTGCCAGCAGTCAACGACAGGGGGGTGAAGCTTTCTTT. This translates into CASSQRQGGEAFF.

The chain recombines TRBV20-1 with TRBJ2-5; tentatively, D is TRBD1 or TRBD2 (5 bases each). V lost 1 base and J lost 2, with 14 bases in between. CDR3 length: 15 amino acids. CDR1 is DFQATT, CDR2 SNEGSKA, per germline (reference sequence). Written as DNA, the CDR3 is TGCAGTGCTAGAGTCGGGACCCTGACGCAAGAGACCCAGTACTTC. It translates to CSARVGTLTQETQYF.

This clonotype was recorded a few times. The V call is TRBV9, the J call TRBJ2-1; D is perhaps TRBD2 (5 bases). V was clipped by 3 bases and J by 0 bases, with 13 bases between them. From germline, CDR1 is SGDLS and CDR2 YYNGEE. The CDR3 runs to 16 residues. The CDR3 is CASSAYLTSSYNEQFF. In nucleotides, the CDR3 is TGTGCCAGCAGCGCTTACCTTACTAGCTCCTACAATGAGCAGTTCTTC.

The CDR3 here is CSASLVREGPYNEQFF. The CDR3 coding sequence is TGCAGTGCTAGTCTGGTGCGGGAGGGCCCCTACAATGAGCAGTTCTTC. The genes are TRBV20-1 and TRBJ2-1, with 9 bases aligning to TRBD2. This CDR3 contains 16 residues. Germline CDR1 reads DFQATT; CDR2 reads SNEGSKA (reference sequence). Unmatched junction bases numbered 8, after V lost 3 bases and J lost 2 bases.

This clonotype was counted a few times. This rearrangement joins TRBV18 to TRBJ2-1; maybe TRBD1 (5 bases). The germline V gene encodes CDR1 KGHSH and CDR2 LQKENI. CDR3 length: 19 amino acids. Trimming stripped 5 bases from V and 0 bases from J, with 23 bases between. As DNA, the CDR3 is TGTGCCAGCTCATCTTTCCATAACAGGCGTCCTAGCTCCTACAATGAGCAGTTCTTC. Residues: CASSSFHNRRPSSYNEQFF.

This chain connects TRBV3-1 to TRBJ2-5; 9 bases line up with TRBD1. The ends lost 0 bases at V and 4 bases at J; junction bases unmatched: 6. This CDR3 comprises 16 residues. From germline, CDR1 is LGHDT and CDR2 YNNKEL (reference sequence). This CDR3 reads CASSQEGWDRVETQYF. In DNA, the CDR3 is TGTGCCAGCAGCCAAGAGGGGTGGGACAGGGTAGAGACCCAGTACTTC.

The rearrangement joins TRBV5-1 to TRBJ1-2; D might be TRBD1 (5 bases). The CDR3 length is 13 residues. Germline CDR1 SGHRS, CDR2 YFSETQ. V shed 2 bases and J shed 5 bases, with 10 bases lying between them. The CDR3 spells CASSFTGLYGYTF. The CDR3 bases are TGCGCCAGCAGCTTCACAGGCCTGTATGGCTACACCTTC.

The V gene is TRBV25-1, the J gene TRBJ1-2; D is possibly TRBD1 (6 bases). V shed 4 bases and J shed 7 bases, with 19 bases lying between them. This CDR3 is built from 15 residues. Germline values: CDR1 MGHDK, CDR2 SYGVNS. The CDR3 region is CASSGRGLAPFGYTF. CDR3 sequence (DNA): TGTGCCAGCAGTGGCAGGGGTTTGGCCCCTTTTGGCTACACCTTC.

This clonotype was counted between two and nine times. The chain joins TRBV2 to TRBJ2-2; D is unresolved. Germline V gene lookup returns CDR1 SNHLY and CDR2 FYNNEI. This CDR3 is built from 14 residues. Between the trimmed V and J ends, which lost 6 bases and 0 bases, there was a span of 8 bases. The CDR3 protein is CASRKGSNTGELFF. The CDR3 DNA follows: TGTGCCAGCAGAAAGGGTTCGAACACCGGGGAGCTGTTTTTT.

CDR3 in DNA: TGTGCCAGCAGCCGAGGGACTAGCGGGCCCATTCGATGGGAGACCCAGTACTTC. As protein: CASSRGTSGPIRWETQYF. The chain is built from TRBV4-2 and TRBJ2-5, with 12 bases matching TRBD2. The CDR3 totals 18 residues. Germline V gives CDR1 LGHNA, CDR2 YNFKEQ. With 4 bases clipped from V and 5 bases from J, the junction kept 14 bases outside the gene matches.